One and the same sample provided the 7 T cell receptor beta chains below, sequenced in a study of blood T cell repertoires in COVID-19. Measured with immunoSEQ multiplex PCR; TCRdb has only the in-frame clones, and not every one. Found here are 200,000 to 300,000 clones, roughly 86% of them singletons; the top ten hold 5.2%. The sample taken for sequencing was peripheral blood. The receptor source for this set is a woman in her sixties or seventies with COVID-19, enrolled during active disease.

This clone was counted ten times or more. This chain connects TRBV5-1 to TRBJ2-7, with 11 bases identical to TRBD2. There are 15 residues in the CDR3. Germline values: CDR1 SGHRS, CDR2 YFSETQ. Trimming removed 7 bases from V and 4 bases from J; junction bases left unmatched: 10. CDR3 in amino acids: CASGETSGKVYEQYF. In DNA form, the CDR3 reads TGCGCCAGCGGAGAGACTAGCGGGAAAGTATACGAGCAGTACTTC.

This clone was seen many times. This chain links TRBV19 with TRBJ1-1; D is possibly TRBD1 (5 bases). The CDR3 extends over 13 amino acids. The germline CDR1 and CDR2 sequences are LNHDA and SQIVND (reference sequence). Trimming left V 7 bases short and J 0 bases short, with 9 bases between. CDR3 loop: CASTGRVNTEAFF. CDR3 nucleotide sequence: TGTGCCAGTACCGGCAGGGTGAACACTGAAGCTTTCTTT.

This clone was detected once. The chain links TRBV15 to TRBJ1-4; possible D gene TRBD1, 6 bases. The V end was cut by 8 bases, the J end by 0 bases, with 13 bases between. The CDR3 consists of 15 residues. Germline lookup yields CDR1 LNHNV and CDR2 YYDKDF (reference sequence). CDR3 sequence (DNA): TGTGCCACCTCACAGGGAGGGGCAACTAATGAAAAACTGTTTTTT. Encoded protein: CATSQGGATNEKLFF.

The CDR3 region has the DNA TGCGCCAGCCGGTGGGAGGGCCTGTACAATGAGCAGTTCTTC. Amino acids: CASRWEGLYNEQFF. This sequence joins TRBV5-1 and TRBJ2-1, with 7 bases that match TRBD2. CDR1 is SGHRS and CDR2 is YFSETQ in the germline V gene. The CDR3 consists of 14 residues. Trimming cost V 7 bases and J 4 bases; bases outside gene matches: 8.

V gene TRBV28 combines with J gene TRBJ1-2, with D possibly matching TRBD1 (6 bases). The CDR3 loop spans 13 amino acids. The V end was cut by 5 bases, the J end by 6 bases, with 13 bases between. The germline V gene encodes CDR1 MDHEN and CDR2 SYDVKM. CDR3 residues: CASSVQGPDGYTF. CDR3 nucleotide sequence: TGTGCCAGCAGTGTACAGGGCCCCGATGGCTACACCTTC.

J is TRBJ2-3 and V is TRBV11-2; TRBD1 aligns across 10 bases. J gave up 8 bases and V 4 bases, and 12 bases lay outside the gene matches. CDR1 SGHAT and CDR2 FQNNGV come from the germline V gene. The CDR3 contains 16 residues. The CDR3 DNA follows: TGTGCCAGCAGCTACGGGACAGGGGCCTCGGCAGGTACGCAGTATTTT. This codes for CASSYGTGASAGTQYF. The entire variable domain, with the rest obtained from reference TRBV11-2 and TRBJ2-3, is as follows: EAGVAQSPRYKIIEKRQSVAFWCNPISGHATLYWYQQILGQGPKLLIQFQNNGVVDDSQLPKDRFSAERLKGVDSTLKIQPAKLEDSAVYLCASSYGTGASAGTQYFGPGTRLTVL.

This clone appeared once. The chain employs TRBV5-4 and TRBJ2-1; D not resolved. The CDR3 runs 14 residues. The germline V gene encodes CDR1 SGHNT and CDR2 YYREEE (reference sequence). Trimming stripped 0 bases from V and 7 bases from J, with 11 bases between. The CDR3 DNA follows: TGTGCCAGCAGCTTGGCCACCCACCGGAATGAGCAGTTCTTC. It encodes CASSLATHRNEQFF.